A single sample gave rise to the 8 T cell receptor beta chains below, sequenced in a study of OX40 agonist ivuxolimab in advanced cancers. Produced via immunoSEQ multiplex PCR; TCRdb's table is partial and in-frame only. Among fewer than 45,000 clones, 74% were seen once, and the ten largest hold less than 20%. The material was CD4+ or CD8+ T cells sorted from blood, obtained in a trial of the OX40 agonist ivuxolimab. Receptor source: an adult with an advanced solid tumor such as melanoma, head and neck, liver or kidney cancer.

This chain joins TRBV2 and TRBJ2-1, with TRBD2 matching 14 bases. The V segment lost 6 bases and the J segment 6 bases; nucleotides outside the gene matches: 1. Germline V lookup: CDR1 SNHLY, CDR2 FYNNEI. This CDR3 spans 14 amino acids. Here the CDR3 DNA reads TGTGCCAGCAGAGGGACTAGCGGGGGCAATGAGCAGTTCTTC. Translated, it gives CASRGTSGGNEQFF.

CDR3 in amino acids: CASSQDIYTEAFF. CDR3 nucleotide sequence: TGTGCCAGCAGCCAAGATATATACACTGAAGCTTTCTTT. This rearrangement joins TRBV4-2 to TRBJ1-1, with no clear D. This CDR3 has 13 amino acids. Germline CDR1 is LGHNA and CDR2 is YNFKEQ. The V and J ends lost 0 bases and 3 bases respectively, with 5 bases between them.

Note on this clone: Other nucleotide sequences in the sample specify the same CDR3. The chain is built from TRBV4-1 and TRBJ2-3; D unclear. This CDR3 region has 16 residues. The germline V gene has CDR1 MGHRA and CDR2 YSYEKL. Trimming cost V 1 base and J 6 bases, with 17 bases left between them. CDR3 region: CASSQGSSSVSDTQYF. The CDR3 region has the DNA TGCGCCAGCAGCCAAGGGTCCTCGTCAGTTTCCGATACGCAGTATTTT.

The chain has TRBV10-3 and TRBJ2-1; 7 bases align to TRBD1. Germline CDR1 and CDR2: ENHRY and SYGVKD. The CDR3 totals 18 residues. Losses at the gene ends were 7 bases for V and 5 bases for J; bases not matched to a gene: 20. The DNA for the CDR3 is TGTGCCATCACCCTCTCTTGGGGGCAGGGACAGTCACACAATGAGCAGTTCTTC. Its translation is CAITLSWGQGQSHNEQFF.

This clone turned up a few times. This sequence joins TRBV9 and TRBJ1-5; D remains ambiguous. The V gene's germline CDR1 is SGDLS and CDR2 YYNGEE. V dropped 3 bases and J dropped 4 bases, with 11 bases sitting between them. The CDR3 consists of 14 residues. CDR3 sequence: CASSAGSANQPQHF. The CDR3 DNA reads as TGTGCCAGCAGCGCCGGGAGTGCAAATCAGCCCCAGCATTTT. The entire variable domain, with the rest obtained from reference TRBV9 and TRBJ1-5, is as follows: DSGVTQTPKHLITATGQRVTLRCSPRSGDLSVYWYQQSLDQGLQFLIQYYNGEERAKGNILERFSAQQFPDLHSELNLSSLELGDSALYFCASSAGSANQPQHFGDGTRLSIL.

This clone came up a few times. This rearrangement joins TRBV5-4 to TRBJ2-2; TRBD1 agrees at 9 bases. This CDR3 region has 15 residues. Per germline, CDR1 SGHNT and CDR2 YYREEE (reference sequence). Trimming took 4 bases from V and 5 from J; bases not matched to a gene: 6. For the CDR3, the DNA is TGTGCCAGCAGCGTTTTGGGACAGGGAACCGGGGAGCTGTTTTTT. Translating gives CASSVLGQGTGELFF. Variable domain in full (rest from reference TRBV5-4 and TRBJ2-2): ETGVTQSPTHLIKTRGQQVTLRCSSQSGHNTVSWYQQALGQGPQFIFQYYREEENGRGNFPPRFSGLQFPNYSSELNVNALELDDSALYLCASSVLGQGTGELFFGEGSRLTVL.

The DNA for the CDR3 is TGTGCCATCAGTAATGACAGGGAAAATGAGCAGTTCTTC. Its translation is CAISNDRENEQFF. J is TRBJ2-1 and V is TRBV10-3, with 7 nucleotides matching TRBD1. Losses at the gene ends were 5 bases for V and 7 bases for J; bases not matched to a gene: 5. The CDR3 is 13 amino acids. Germline V lookup: CDR1 ENHRY, CDR2 SYGVKD.

Only a few counts were recorded for this clone. The chain joins TRBV5-8 to TRBJ2-2; perhaps TRBD1 as D (6 bases). Between the trimmed V and J ends, which lost 1 base and 6 bases, there was a span of 16 bases. The length of the CDR3 is 16 residues. Germline V gene sequence: CDR1 SGHTS, CDR2 YDEGEE. For the CDR3, the DNA is TGTGCCAGCAGCTTGTGGATTGGGGGCCGGCCCGGGGAGCTGTTTTTT. It specifies CASSLWIGGRPGELFF. The entire variable domain, with the rest obtained from reference TRBV5-8 and TRBJ2-2, is as follows: EAGVTQSPTHLIKTRGQQATLRCSPISGHTSVYWYQQALGLGLQFLLWYDEGEERNRGNFPPRFSGRQFPNYSSELNVNALELEDSALYLCASSLWIGGRPGELFFGEGSRLTVL.